The present entry profiles one T cell receptor beta chain with its context. The antigen is unknown. This sample was taken from a study of T cells after posttransplantation cyclophosphamide. Overall study results and limits: TRB clonality was highly associated with recipient CMV seropositivity and reactivation. Blood and skin or GI T cell repertoires showed limited TRB overlap. Donor CD8+ memory clones often dominated recipient blood repertoires at later times.

CDR1 and CDR2 from the germline V gene are SGHTA and FQGNSA. The length of the CDR3 is 17 residues. V shed 4 bases and J 2 bases; nucleotides not matched to a gene: 8. Method: immunoSEQ multiplex PCR; TCRdb's copy keeps in-frame clones and lacks some. The table lists 15,000 to 25,000 clones, 87% of them singletons, with around 6.6% in the top ten. A marrow graft followed busulfan-fludarabine conditioning, with cyclophosphamide on days +3 and +4. The chain couples TRBV7-2 to TRBJ2-7; TRBD2 matches 13 bases. This material consisted of PBMCs, taken after allogeneic stem cell transplant with posttransplant cyclophosphamide. The sequence came from a female patient in her 40s who received an allogeneic stem cell transplant from a related donor, was CMV-positive, and had no GVHD. The graft donor may account for some of the T cells. This CDR3 is CASSSRTSGSRTYEQYF. As DNA, the CDR3 is TGTGCCAGCAGCTCTCGGACTAGCGGGAGTAGAACCTACGAGCAGTACTTC.